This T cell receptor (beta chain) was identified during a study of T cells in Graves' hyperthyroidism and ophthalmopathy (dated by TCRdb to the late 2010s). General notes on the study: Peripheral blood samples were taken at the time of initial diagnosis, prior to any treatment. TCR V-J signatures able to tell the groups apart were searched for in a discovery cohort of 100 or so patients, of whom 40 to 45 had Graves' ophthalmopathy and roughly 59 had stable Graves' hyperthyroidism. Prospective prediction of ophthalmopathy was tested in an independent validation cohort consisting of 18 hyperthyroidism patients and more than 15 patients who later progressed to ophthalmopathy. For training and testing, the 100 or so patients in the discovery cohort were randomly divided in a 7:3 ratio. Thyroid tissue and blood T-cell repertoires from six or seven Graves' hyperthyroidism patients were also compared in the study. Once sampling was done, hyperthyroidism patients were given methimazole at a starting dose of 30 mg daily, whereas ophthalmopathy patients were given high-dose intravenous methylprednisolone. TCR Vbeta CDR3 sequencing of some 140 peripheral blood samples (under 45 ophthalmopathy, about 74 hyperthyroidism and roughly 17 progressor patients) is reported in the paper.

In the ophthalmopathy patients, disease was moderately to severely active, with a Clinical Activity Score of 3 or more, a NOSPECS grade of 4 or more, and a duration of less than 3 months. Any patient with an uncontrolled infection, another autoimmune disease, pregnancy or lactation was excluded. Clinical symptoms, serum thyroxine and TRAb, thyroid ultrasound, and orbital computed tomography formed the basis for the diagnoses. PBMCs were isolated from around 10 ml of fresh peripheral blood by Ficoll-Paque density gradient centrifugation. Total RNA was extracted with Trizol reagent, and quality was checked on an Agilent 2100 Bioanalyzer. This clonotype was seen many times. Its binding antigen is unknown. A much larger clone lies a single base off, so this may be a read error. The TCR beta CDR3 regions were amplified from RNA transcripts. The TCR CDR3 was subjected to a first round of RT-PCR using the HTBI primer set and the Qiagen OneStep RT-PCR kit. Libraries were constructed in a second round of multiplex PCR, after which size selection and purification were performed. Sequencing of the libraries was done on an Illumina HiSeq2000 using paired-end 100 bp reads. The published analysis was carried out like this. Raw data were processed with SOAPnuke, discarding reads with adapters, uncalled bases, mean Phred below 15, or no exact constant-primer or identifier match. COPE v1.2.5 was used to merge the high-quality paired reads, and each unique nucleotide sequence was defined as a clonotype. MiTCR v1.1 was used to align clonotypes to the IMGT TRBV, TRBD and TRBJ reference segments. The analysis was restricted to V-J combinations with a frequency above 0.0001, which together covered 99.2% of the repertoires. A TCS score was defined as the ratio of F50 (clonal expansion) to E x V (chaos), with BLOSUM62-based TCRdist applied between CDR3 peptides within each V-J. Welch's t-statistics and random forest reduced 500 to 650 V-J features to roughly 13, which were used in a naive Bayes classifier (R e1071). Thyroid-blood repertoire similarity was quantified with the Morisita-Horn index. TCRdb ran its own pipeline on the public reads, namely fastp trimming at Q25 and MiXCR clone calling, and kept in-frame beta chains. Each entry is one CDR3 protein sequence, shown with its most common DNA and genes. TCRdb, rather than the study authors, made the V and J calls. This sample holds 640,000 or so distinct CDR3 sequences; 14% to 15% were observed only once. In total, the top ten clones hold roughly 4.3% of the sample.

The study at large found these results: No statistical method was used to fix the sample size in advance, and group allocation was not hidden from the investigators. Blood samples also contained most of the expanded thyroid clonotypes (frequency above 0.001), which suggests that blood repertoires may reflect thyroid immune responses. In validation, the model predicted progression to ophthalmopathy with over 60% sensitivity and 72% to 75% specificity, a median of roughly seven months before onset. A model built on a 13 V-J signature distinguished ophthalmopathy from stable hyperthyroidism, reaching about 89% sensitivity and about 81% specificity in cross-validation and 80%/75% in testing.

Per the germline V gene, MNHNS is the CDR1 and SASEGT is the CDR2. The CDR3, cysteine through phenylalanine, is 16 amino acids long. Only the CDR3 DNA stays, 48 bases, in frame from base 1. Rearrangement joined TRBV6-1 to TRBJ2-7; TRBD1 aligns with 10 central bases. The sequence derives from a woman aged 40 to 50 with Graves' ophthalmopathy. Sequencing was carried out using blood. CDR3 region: CASSVLGTGVVYEQHF. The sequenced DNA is TGTGCCAGCAGTGTTTTGGGGACAGGGGTCGTTTACGAGCAGCACTTC.